This TCR beta chain was observed in a study of PD-1 blockade in classical Hodgkin lymphoma. Study-wide background: Nivolumab dosing for patients was 3 mg/kg, administered intravenously every 2 weeks.

Stated time point: cycle 4 day 1 (C4D1), after 6 weeks of nivolumab. Each patient's relapse followed autologous stem cell transplantation, and brentuximab vedotin exposure varied. Investigators obtained CD8+ T cells from thawed PBMCs by magnetic negative selection. The data were produced by immunoSEQ multiplex PCR, yet TCRdb's version contains in-frame clones alone and is incomplete. Of around 19,000 clones detected, 84% appear once; the ten largest clones hold around 7%. Trimming removed 2 bases at V and 6 bases at J, with 5 bases between. The germline gives CDR1 MNHEY, CDR2 SVGAGI. The CDR3 has 13 amino acids.

V gene TRBV6-5 combines with J gene TRBJ1-6, with D unresolved. This specimen was CD8+ T cells from blood, taken before the fourth cycle of nivolumab. This clonotype was obtained from a human donor with classical Hodgkin lymphoma. The CDR3 DNA is TGTGCCAGCAGTTACCTTGGTAATTCACCCCTCCACTTT. Residues: CASSYLGNSPLHF.